The entry below gives a single T cell receptor beta chain sequence along with its context. Which antigen it targets is not known. Per-base quality was not reported, and no clone a single base away is much larger than it. Collaborating institutions collected whole blood in K2EDTA tubes following their own protocols. For TCRbeta analysis, collaborators shipped samples as frozen whole blood, isolated PBMCs, or DNA extracted from either of those sample types. The data stem from a study of blood T cell repertoires in COVID-19 (dated by TCRdb to the early 2020s). For the study in its entirety: Collaborator samples came from the United States, Italy and Spain and covered acute and convalescent phases of COVID-19. The prospective study material was composed of cDNA or gDNA derived from T cells, B-cell-depleted T cells, or PBMCs. The dataset comprised deeply sampled blood TCRbeta repertoires from subjects exposed to, actively infected with, or recovered from COVID-19. A freely available public database, intended as a resource for researchers studying the immune response to SARS-CoV-2, is where the repertoires were released. The samples were drawn from the first 160 participants of the ongoing ImmuneRACE study and from 1,254 subjects provided by 6 global collaborators. The sample metadata nearly always contained a de-identified subject ID, COVID-19 status, age in years and sex. HLA class I and class II types, where available, came from metadata supplied by the sample provider rather than from assay-based typing. Findings and caveats that apply to the study as a whole: The amount of clinical and demographic metadata varied by source and participant and was provided uncurated.

The germline V gene supplies CDR1 KGHSH and CDR2 LQKENI. The CDR3 runs 16 residues from the cysteine to the phenylalanine. CDR3 DNA is the only sequence kept; it has 48 bases, read in frame from the first base. Clipping removes 1 base from V and 4 bases from J, with 6 as the unmatched junction base count. TCRbeta CDR3 regions were amplified from genomic DNA by means of the immunoSEQ Assay, a bias-controlled multiplex PCR. The study's own analysis went as follows. Within the assay, amplification of reference gene primers was used to estimate how many nucleated cells each sample contained. To quantify the absolute abundance of each unique TCRbeta CDR3 rearrangement, sequence reads were collapsed and filtered. For each sample, productive Simpson clonality was calculated by taking the square root of Simpson's diversity index across productive rearrangements. TCRdb obtained this table from immuneACCESS and retained in-frame rearrangements with V and J assigned. These tables miss some clones; where compared with another copy, unresolved V genes account for less than half of the shortfall, and the remainder is unexplained. V and J calls and clone size come straight from that table; D and trimming were deduced from the DNA. The sample data list 250,000 to 300,000 clones, and approximately 85% of these were observed just once. The ten largest clones take up more than 4.5% of the sample.

The receptor chain draws on TRBV18 and TRBJ2-3; TRBD2 matches 9 bases in the middle. The sample comprised peripheral blood. This TCR came from a middle-aged man with active or convalescent COVID-19. The DNA reads TGTGCCAGCTCACCACAGGGCGGGAGGGCCGCAGATACGCAGTATTTT. Its protein is CASSPQGGRAADTQYF.